Included here is one T cell receptor beta chain sequence, with context. Its specificity is unknown. These data are taken from a study of post-analysis software for immune sequencing data. Unmatched junction bases numbered 7, after V lost 2 bases and J lost 4 bases. This CDR3 spans 17 amino acids. CDR1 and CDR2 from the germline V gene are MNHNY and SVGAGI (reference sequence). Unique molecular identifiers were present in the TCR beta cDNA libraries. A few hundred thousand cDNA molecules came from roughly 0.93 to 9.6 million T cells. MiXCR, applied by TCRdb to the PCR reads, yields one record per CDR3 protein. The data contain fewer than 850,000 distinct CDR3 sequences, around 42% of them seen just once; the ten biggest clones take up 4.9%. General observations from the study: Four or five TRBV segments were more frequent in patients than controls; TRBV5-6, TRBV5-1 and TRBV20-1 belonged to this group. Strong co-clustering by F measure was evident for samples that had been prepared in the same batch.

The V gene is TRBV6-6, the J gene TRBJ2-1, with TRBD2 identical over 11 bases. This clonotype was obtained from a girl between 10 and 17 years old with multiple sclerosis. The sample was blood. CDR3 amino acids: CASSYPRLAGTYNEQFF. CDR3 coding DNA: TGTGCCAGCAGTTACCCCAGACTAGCGGGGACATACAATGAGCAGTTCTTC.